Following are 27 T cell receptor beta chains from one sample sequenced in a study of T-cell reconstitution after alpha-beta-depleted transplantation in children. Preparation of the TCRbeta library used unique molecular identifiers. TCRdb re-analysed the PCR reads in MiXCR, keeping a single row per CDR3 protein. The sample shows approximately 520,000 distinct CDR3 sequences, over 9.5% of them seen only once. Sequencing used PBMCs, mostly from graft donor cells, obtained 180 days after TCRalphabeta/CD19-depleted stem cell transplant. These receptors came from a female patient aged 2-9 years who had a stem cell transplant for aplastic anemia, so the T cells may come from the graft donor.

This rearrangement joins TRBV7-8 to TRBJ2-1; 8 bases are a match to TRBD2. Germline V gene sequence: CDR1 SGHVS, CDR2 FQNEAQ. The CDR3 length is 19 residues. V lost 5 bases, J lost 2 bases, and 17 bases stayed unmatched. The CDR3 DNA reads TGTGCCAGCAGCCCCGCAACACGAAAACTAGCGGCAACCTACAATGAGCAGTTCTTC. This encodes CASSPATRKLAATYNEQFF.

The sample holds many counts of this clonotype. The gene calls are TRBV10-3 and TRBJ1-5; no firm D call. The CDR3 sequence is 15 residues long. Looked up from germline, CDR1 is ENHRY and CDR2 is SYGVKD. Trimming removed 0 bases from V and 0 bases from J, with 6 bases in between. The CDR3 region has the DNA TGTGCCATCAGTGAGTCGGGATATAGCAATCAGCCCCAGCATTTT. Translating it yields CAISESGYSNQPQHF.

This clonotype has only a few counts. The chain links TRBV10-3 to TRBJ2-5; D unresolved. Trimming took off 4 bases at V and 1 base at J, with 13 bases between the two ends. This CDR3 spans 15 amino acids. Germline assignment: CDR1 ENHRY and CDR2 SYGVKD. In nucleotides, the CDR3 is TGTGCCATCAGTGTTTCCAGGAATTCCCAAGAGACCCAGTACTTC. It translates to CAISVSRNSQETQYF.

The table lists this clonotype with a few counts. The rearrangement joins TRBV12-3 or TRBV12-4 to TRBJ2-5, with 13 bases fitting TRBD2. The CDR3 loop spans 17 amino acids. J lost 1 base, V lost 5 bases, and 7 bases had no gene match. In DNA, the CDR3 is TGTGCCAGCAGTACCCCCGGGACTAGCGGGATCCAAGAGACCCAGTACTTC. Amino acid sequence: CASSTPGTSGIQETQYF.

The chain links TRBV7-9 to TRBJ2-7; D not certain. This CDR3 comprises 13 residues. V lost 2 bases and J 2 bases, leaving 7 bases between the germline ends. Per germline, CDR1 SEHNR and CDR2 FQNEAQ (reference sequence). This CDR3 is CASSLSSPYEQYV. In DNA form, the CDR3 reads TGTGCCAGCAGCTTATCGTCTCCCTACGAGCAGTACGTC.

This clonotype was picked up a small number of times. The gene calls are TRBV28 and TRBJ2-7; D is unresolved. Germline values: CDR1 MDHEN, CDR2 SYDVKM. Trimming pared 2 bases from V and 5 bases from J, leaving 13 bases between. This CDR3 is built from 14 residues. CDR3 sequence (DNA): TGTGCCAGCAGTTTAGTACCGACCGACAACGAGCAGTACTTC. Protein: CASSLVPTDNEQYF.

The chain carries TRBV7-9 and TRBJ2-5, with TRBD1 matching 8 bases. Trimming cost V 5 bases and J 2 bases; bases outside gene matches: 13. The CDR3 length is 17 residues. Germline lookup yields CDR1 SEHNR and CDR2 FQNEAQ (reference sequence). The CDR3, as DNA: TGTGCCAGCAGCCGCAGGACAGGGCGGTGGGAACAAGAGACCCAGTACTTC. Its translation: CASSRRTGRWEQETQYF.

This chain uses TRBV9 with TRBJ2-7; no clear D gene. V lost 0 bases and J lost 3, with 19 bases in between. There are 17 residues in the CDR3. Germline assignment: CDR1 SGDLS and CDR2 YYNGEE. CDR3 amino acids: CASSVASTIDPSYEQYF. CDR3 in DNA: TGTGCCAGCAGCGTAGCGTCCACAATCGACCCCAGCTACGAGCAGTACTTC.

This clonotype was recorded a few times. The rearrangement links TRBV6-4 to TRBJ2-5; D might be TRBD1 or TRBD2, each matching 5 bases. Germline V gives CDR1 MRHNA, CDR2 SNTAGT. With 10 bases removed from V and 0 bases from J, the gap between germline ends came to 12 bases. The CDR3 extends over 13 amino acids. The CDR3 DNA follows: TGTGCCACCCGGGGCGCGTACCAAGAGACCCAGTACTTC. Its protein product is CATRGAYQETQYF.

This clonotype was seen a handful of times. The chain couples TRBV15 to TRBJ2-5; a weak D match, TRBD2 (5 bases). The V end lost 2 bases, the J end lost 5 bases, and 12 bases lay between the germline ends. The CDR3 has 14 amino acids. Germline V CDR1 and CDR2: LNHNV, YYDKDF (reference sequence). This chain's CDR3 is CATSRSTGWETQYF. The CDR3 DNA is TGTGCCACCAGCAGAAGTACGGGGTGGGAGACCCAGTACTTC.

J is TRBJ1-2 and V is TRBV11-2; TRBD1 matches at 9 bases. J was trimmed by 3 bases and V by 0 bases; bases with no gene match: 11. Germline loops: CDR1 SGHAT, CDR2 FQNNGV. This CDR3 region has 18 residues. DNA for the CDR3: TGTGCCAGCAGCTTAGACCCATACAGGGGGCAGTATTACTATGGCTACACCTTC. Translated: CASSLDPYRGQYYYGYTF.

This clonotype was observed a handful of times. In DNA form, the CDR3 reads TGTGCCAGCAGTTACCCCGAGACCTACGAGCAGTACTTC. It translates to CASSYPETYEQYF. The J gene is TRBJ2-7, the V gene TRBV6-6; no firm D call. CDR3 length: 13 amino acids. Trimming pared 2 bases from V and 2 bases from J, leaving 7 bases between. CDR1 MNHNY and CDR2 SVGAGI come from the germline V gene (reference sequence).

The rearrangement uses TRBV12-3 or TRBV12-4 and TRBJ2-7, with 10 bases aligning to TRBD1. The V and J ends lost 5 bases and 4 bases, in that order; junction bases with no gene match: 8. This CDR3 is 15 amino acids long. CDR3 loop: CASSRQGAAQYEQYF. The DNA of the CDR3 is TGTGCCAGCAGTCGACAGGGGGCTGCCCAATACGAGCAGTACTTC.

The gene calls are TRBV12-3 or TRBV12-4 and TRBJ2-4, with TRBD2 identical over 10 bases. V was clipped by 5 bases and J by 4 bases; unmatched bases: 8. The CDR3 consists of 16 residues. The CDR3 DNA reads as TGTGCCAGCAGTCCCCGGGATAGCGGGAGGAAAAACATTCAGTACTTC. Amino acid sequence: CASSPRDSGRKNIQYF.

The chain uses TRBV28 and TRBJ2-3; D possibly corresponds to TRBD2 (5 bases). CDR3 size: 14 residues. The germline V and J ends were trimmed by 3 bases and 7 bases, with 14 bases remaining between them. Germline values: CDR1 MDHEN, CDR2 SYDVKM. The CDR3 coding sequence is TGTGCCAGCAGTTTGCTCCGGGAAGTAAATACGCAGTATTTT. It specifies CASSLLREVNTQYF. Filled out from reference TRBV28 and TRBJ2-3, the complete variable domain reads DVKVTQSSRYLVKRTGEKVFLECVQDMDHENMFWYRQDPGLGLRLIYFSYDVKMKEKGDIPEGYSVSREKKERFSLILESASTNQTSMYLCASSLLREVNTQYFGPGTRLTVL.

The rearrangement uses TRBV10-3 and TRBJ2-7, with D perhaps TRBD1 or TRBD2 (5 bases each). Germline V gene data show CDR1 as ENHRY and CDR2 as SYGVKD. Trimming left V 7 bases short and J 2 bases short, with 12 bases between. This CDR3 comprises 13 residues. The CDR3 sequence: CAITRDPAYEQYF. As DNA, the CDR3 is TGTGCCATCACCCGGGACCCGGCCTACGAGCAGTACTTC.

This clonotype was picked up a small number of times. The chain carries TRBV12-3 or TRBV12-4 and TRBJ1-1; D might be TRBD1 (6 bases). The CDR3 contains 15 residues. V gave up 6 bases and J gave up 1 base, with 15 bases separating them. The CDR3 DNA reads TGTGCCAGCAGCCGGAGTTACAGGGCGAACACTGAAGCTTTCTTT. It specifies CASSRSYRANTEAFF.

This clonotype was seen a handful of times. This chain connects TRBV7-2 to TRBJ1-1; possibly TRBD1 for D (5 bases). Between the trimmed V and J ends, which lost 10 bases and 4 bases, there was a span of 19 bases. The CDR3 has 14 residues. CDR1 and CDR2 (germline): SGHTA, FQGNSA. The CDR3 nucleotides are TGTGCCACTCATTGGGGGACCCAGGGCACTGAAGCTTTCTTT. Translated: CATHWGTQGTEAFF. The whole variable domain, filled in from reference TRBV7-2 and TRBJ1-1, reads GAGVSQSPSNKVTEKGKDVELRCDPISGHTALYWYRQSLGQGLEFLIYFQGNSAPDKSGLPSDRFSAERTGGSVSTLTIQRTQQEDSAVYLCATHWGTQGTEAFFGQGTRLTVV.

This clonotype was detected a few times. This CDR3 reads CASSQEGFSYEQYF. The CDR3, as DNA: TGTGCCAGCAGCCAGGAGGGTTTCTCCTACGAGCAGTACTTC. V is TRBV4-2 and J is TRBJ2-7; possibly TRBD2 for D (6 bases). The CDR3 is made up of 14 amino acids. The V end lost 3 bases, the J end lost 0 bases, and 9 bases lay between the germline ends. Germline V lookup: CDR1 LGHNA, CDR2 YNFKEQ.

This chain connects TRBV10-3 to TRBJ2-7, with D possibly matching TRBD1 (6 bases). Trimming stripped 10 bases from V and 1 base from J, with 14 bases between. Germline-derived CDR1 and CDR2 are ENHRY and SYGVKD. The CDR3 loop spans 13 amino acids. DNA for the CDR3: TGTGCCACCCCGGGACAAGAATCCTACGAGCAGTACTTC. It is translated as CATPGQESYEQYF.

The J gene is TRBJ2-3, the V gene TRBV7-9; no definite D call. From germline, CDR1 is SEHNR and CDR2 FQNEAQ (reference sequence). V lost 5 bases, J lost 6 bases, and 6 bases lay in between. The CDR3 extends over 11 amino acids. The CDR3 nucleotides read TGTGCCAGCAGCCGAGAGGATACGCAGTATTTT. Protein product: CASSREDTQYF.

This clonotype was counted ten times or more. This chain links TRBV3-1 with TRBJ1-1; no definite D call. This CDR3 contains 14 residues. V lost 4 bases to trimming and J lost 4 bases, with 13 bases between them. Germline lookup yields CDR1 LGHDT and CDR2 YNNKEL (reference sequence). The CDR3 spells CASSPYGSSTEAFF. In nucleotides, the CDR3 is TGTGCCAGCAGCCCTTACGGGAGCTCCACTGAAGCTTTCTTT.

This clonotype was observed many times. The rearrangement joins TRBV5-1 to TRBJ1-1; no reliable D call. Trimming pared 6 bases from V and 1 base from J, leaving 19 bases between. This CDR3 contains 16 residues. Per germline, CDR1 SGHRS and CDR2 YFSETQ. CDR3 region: CASNLGSQNRNTEAFF. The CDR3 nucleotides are TGCGCCAGCAATCTGGGGAGCCAAAATCGGAACACTGAAGCTTTCTTT.

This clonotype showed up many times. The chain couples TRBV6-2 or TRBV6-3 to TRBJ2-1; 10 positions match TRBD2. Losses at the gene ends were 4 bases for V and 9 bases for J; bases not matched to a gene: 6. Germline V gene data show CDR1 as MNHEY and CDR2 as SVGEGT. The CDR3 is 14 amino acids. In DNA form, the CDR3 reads TGTGCCAGCAGTTTCCTAGCGGGAGTTGGTGAGCAGTTCTTC. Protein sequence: CASSFLAGVGEQFF.

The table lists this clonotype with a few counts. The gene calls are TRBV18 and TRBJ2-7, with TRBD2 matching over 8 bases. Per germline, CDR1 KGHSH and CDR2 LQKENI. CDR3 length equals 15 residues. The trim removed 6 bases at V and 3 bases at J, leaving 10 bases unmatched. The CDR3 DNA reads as TGTGCCAGCTCCGAGACTGCGGGAGGCGGCTACGAGCAGTACTTC. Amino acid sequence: CASSETAGGGYEQYF.

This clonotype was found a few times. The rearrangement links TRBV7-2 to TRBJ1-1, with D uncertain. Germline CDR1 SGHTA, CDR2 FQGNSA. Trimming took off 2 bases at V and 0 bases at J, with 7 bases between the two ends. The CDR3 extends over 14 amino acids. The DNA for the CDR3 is TGTGCCAGCAGCTTAATCTCGGTGAACACTGAAGCTTTCTTT. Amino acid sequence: CASSLISVNTEAFF.

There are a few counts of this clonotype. The CDR3 region is CASSPNVPGDTQYF. CDR3 DNA sequence: TGTGCCAGCAGCCCCAATGTGCCCGGGGATACGCAGTATTTT. The rearrangement uses TRBV5-5 and TRBJ2-3; unclear D gene. The ends were cut back, 4 bases at V and 6 bases at J, with 15 bases in the middle. The CDR3 is 14 amino acids. Germline CDR1 reads SGHKS; CDR2 reads YYEKEE (reference sequence).